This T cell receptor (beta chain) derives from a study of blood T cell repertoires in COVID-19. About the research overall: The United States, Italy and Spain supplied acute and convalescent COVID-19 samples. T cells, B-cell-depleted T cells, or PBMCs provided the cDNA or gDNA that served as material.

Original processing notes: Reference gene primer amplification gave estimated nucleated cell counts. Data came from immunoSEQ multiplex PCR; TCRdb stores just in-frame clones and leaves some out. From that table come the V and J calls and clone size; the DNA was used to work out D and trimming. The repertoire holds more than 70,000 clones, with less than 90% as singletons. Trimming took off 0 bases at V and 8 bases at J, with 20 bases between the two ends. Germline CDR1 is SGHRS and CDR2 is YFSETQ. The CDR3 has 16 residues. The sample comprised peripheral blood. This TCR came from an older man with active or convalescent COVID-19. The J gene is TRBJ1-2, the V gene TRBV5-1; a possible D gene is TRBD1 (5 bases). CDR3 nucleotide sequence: TGCGCCAGCAGCTTGGGTGATTATGGGGCCGCGGGAGGCTACACCTTC. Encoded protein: CASSLGDYGAAGGYTF.